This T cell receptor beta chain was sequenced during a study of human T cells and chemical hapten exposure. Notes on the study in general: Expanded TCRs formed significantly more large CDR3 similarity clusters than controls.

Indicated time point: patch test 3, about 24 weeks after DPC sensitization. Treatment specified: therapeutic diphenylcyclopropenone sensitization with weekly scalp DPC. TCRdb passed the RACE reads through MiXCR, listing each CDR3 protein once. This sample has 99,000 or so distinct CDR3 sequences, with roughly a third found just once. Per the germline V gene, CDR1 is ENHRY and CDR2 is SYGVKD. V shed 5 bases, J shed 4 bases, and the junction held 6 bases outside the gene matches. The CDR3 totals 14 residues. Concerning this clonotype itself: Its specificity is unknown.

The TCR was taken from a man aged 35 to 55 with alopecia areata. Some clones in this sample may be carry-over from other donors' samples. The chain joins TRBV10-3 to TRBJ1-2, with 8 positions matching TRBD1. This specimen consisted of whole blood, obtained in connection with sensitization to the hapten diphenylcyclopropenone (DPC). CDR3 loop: CAISTDRGGYGYTF. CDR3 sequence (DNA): TGTGCCATCAGTACCGACAGGGGAGGCTATGGCTACACCTTC.